A selection of T cell receptor beta chains follows, all from one sample in a study of blood T cell repertoires in COVID-19. Sequencing used immunoSEQ multiplex PCR; TCRdb keeps in-frame clones, though not all of them. The table lists 300,000 to 350,000 clones, nearly 90% of them singletons. Sequencing was performed on peripheral blood. Source of these receptors: a woman in her 40s with COVID-19, enrolled during active disease. Both conserved end residues are part of each CDR3. The order of the fields is D gene, clone size, J gene, V gene, CDR3 length, CDR3 protein, CDR3 DNA. The D gene is left open where the match is weak. Clone size appears in some rows only: once, few, many, or a class for an expanded clone.

. | . | TRBJ1-5 | TRBV7-2 | 15 | CASSLYGGEDQPQHF | TGTGCCAGCAGCTTATATGGTGGGGAGGATCAGCCCCAGCATTTT
TRBD2 | . | TRBJ2-3 | TRBV9 | 19 | CASSVEGLAEGTSTDTQYF | TGTGCCAGCAGCGTAGAGGGACTAGCGGAAGGGACAAGCACAGATACGCAGTATTTT
. | . | TRBJ1-1 | TRBV7-8 | 14 | CASSLGHWNTEAFF | TGTGCCAGCAGCTTGGGACACTGGAACACTGAAGCTTTCTTT
TRBD1 | . | TRBJ1-1 | TRBV27 | 13 | CASRPGQGTEAFF | TGTGCCAGCAGACCCGGACAGGGGACTGAAGCTTTCTTT
. | . | TRBJ2-1 | TRBV14 | 13 | CASSQVTPGEQFF | TGTGCCAGCAGCCAAGTGACCCCGGGTGAGCAGTTCTTC
. | once | TRBJ2-7 | TRBV7-3 | 13 | CASSRGASSEQYF | TGTGCCAGCAGTCGGGGAGCCAGTTCTGAGCAGTACTTC
TRBD1 | . | TRBJ1-2 | TRBV9 | 14 | CASSATTGGTGYTF | TGTGCCAGCAGCGCAACGACAGGGGGAACTGGCTACACCTTC
TRBD1 | . | TRBJ1-2 | TRBV5-1 | 16 | CASMPNPGQGYYGYTF | TGCGCCAGCATGCCGAATCCGGGACAGGGCTACTATGGCTACACCTTC
TRBD1 | . | TRBJ2-1 | TRBV4-3 | 14 | CASSQDRTGNEQFF | TGCGCCAGCAGCCAAGATCGGACAGGCAATGAGCAGTTCTTC
. | . | TRBJ2-7 | TRBV27 | 14 | CASSLNRAVGEQYF | TGTGCCAGCAGTTTGAACAGGGCTGTGGGGGAGCAGTACTTC